The present T cell receptor (beta chain) was sequenced within a study of cytomegalovirus exposure and HLA in healthy donors. Study outcomes and limitations: Apparent HLA restriction characterized most CMV-associated TCR beta chains in a later analysis. Confirmation in vitro established that a few CMV-associated chains were specific for CMV antigens.

Researchers ran the PCR with 60 Vbeta and 13 Jbeta primers. The assay was immunoSEQ multiplex PCR, and TCRdb's table has in-frame clones only and misses some. Of fewer than 250,000 clones listed, roughly 85% were seen once; the top ten hold approximately 2%. As concerns this clone: The antigen remains undetermined.

From germline, CDR1 is SGHAT and CDR2 FQNNGV. This CDR3 has 13 amino acids. V was shortened by 3 bases and J by 1 base, with 7 bases between the two germline ends. The receptor was derived from a male donor in good health and CMV-seronegative. The sequencing sample was made of PBMCs. The gene calls are TRBV11-2 and TRBJ2-7; D call uncertain. CDR3 amino acids: CASSFSDSYEQYF. The CDR3 DNA reads TGTGCCAGCAGCTTTTCAGATTCCTACGAGCAGTACTTC.